This T cell receptor beta chain was documented in a study of T cells after posttransplantation cyclophosphamide. The method was immunoSEQ multiplex PCR; TCRdb's version includes in-frame clones alone and lacks a portion of them. The repertoire holds 28,000 or so clones, with roughly 89% as singletons. A note on this clone: Its target is unknown.

This related bone marrow graft donor gave peripheral blood on the day of marrow donation. Germline V gene sequence: CDR1 KGHSH, CDR2 LQKENI. The ends were cut back, 3 bases at V and 1 base at J, with 15 bases in the middle. The CDR3 loop spans 16 amino acids. Study results and limitations: TRB overlap between skin or GI tissue T cells and blood was limited. Later post-transplant blood repertoires were often dominated by donor CD8+ memory clones. Recipient CMV seropositivity and CMV reactivation strongly tracked TRB clonality.

Sequenced sample: PBMCs. The chain uses TRBV18 and TRBJ1-1, with D tentatively TRBD1 (6 bases). The receptor was isolated from a man aged 50-60 years. In nucleotides, the CDR3 is TGTGCCAGCTCACCGCTAACAGGGACCCGGAACACTGAAGCTTTCTTT. It translates to CASSPLTGTRNTEAFF.